A selection of T cell receptor beta chains follows, all from one sample in a study of blood T cell repertoires in COVID-19. Data came from immunoSEQ multiplex PCR; TCRdb stores just in-frame clones and leaves some out. The table includes about 120,000 clones, over 75% detected once. The sequenced sample was peripheral blood. The source is a man in his 60s with acute or convalescent COVID-19. Both conserved end residues are part of each CDR3. A D gene is named only where the DNA matches it firmly. Not every row has a clone size; where given, it reads once, few, many or a size class.

abundance	v_gene	d_gene	j_gene	CDR3aa	CDR3nt
once	TRBV6-2/TRBV6-3	-	TRBJ2-5	CASSYPSGGGLVETQYF	TGTGCCAGCAGTTACCCAAGTGGGGGAGGACTGGTAGAGACCCAGTACTTC
-	TRBV6-2/TRBV6-3	-	TRBJ2-7	CASSRTETYEQYF	TGTGCCAGCAGTCGGACAGAGACCTACGAGCAGTACTTC
-	TRBV6-5	-	TRBJ1-5	CASSRDTYSNQPQHF	TGTGCCAGCAGCCGGGACACTTATAGCAATCAGCCCCAGCATTTT
-	TRBV4-3	TRBD2	TRBJ2-3	CASSQEAGGPGTDTQYF	TGCGCCAGCAGCCAAGAAGCGGGAGGGCCGGGCACAGATACGCAGTATTTT
once	TRBV5-1	TRBD1	TRBJ2-7	CASSSGYLRTGIEEQYF	TGCGCCAGCAGCTCGGGGTATCTAAGGACAGGGATTGAGGAGCAGTACTTC
-	TRBV5-1	TRBD1	TRBJ2-5	CASRLTGGRETQYF	TGCGCCAGCAGGTTAACAGGGGGCCGAGAGACCCAGTACTTC
-	TRBV24-1	-	TRBJ2-7	CATSDSSSYEQYF	TGTGCCACCAGCGATTCCAGCTCCTACGAGCAGTACTTC
-	TRBV7-2	TRBD2	TRBJ2-1	CASSPGGRRGDEQFF	TGTGCCAGCAGCCCGGGCGGGAGGAGAGGGGATGAGCAGTTCTTC
-	TRBV2	-	TRBJ1-2	CASSGQGYGYTF	TGTGCCAGCAGTGGTCAGGGCTATGGCTACACCTTC
-	TRBV4-1	-	TRBJ2-5	CASSLQTGSRETQYF	TGCGCCAGCAGCTTACAAACCGGGAGCCGCGAGACCCAGTACTTC
-	TRBV6-2/TRBV6-3	-	TRBJ2-2	CASSAGLYTGELFF	TGTGCCAGCAGTGCGGGACTCTACACCGGGGAGCTGTTTTTT
-	TRBV19	TRBD1	TRBJ1-2	CASSIGPGQGPGYTF	TGTGCCAGTAGTATAGGTCCGGGACAGGGTCCTGGCTACACCTTC
-	TRBV12-5	TRBD2	TRBJ2-1	CASGLVASGRYNEQFF	TGTGCTAGTGGTTTGGTAGCTAGCGGGAGGTACAATGAGCAGTTCTTC
once	TRBV20-1	-	TRBJ2-3	CSARGGGF	TGCAGTGCTAGAGGTGGGGGCTTT
-	TRBV7-2	TRBD1	TRBJ2-2	CASSFQGDTGELFF	TGTGCCAGCAGCTTTCAGGGGGACACCGGGGAGCTGTTTTTT
once	TRBV4-2	TRBD2	TRBJ2-7	CASSQAGGNSQYF	TGTGCCAGCAGCCAAGCGGGGGGTAATTCACAGTACTTC
-	TRBV9	TRBD1	TRBJ1-5	CASSSDRVNQPQHF	TGTGCCAGCAGCTCAGACAGGGTAAATCAGCCCCAGCATTTT
-	TRBV6-4	TRBD2	TRBJ2-3	CASSEGASGLTDTQYF	TGTGCCAGCAGTGAAGGGGCTAGCGGGCTCACAGATACGCAGTATTTT
-	TRBV28	-	TRBJ2-3	CASSWASRPDTQYF	TGTGCCAGCAGTTGGGCCTCACGCCCAGATACGCAGTATTTT
-	TRBV28	-	TRBJ1-2	CASSSRGDGYTF	TGTGCCAGCAGCTCGCGGGGGGATGGCTACACCTTC
-	TRBV18	TRBD1	TRBJ1-3	CASSRQGASGNTIYF	TGTGCCAGCTCTCGACAGGGGGCTTCTGGAAACACCATATATTTT
-	TRBV5-1	TRBD1	TRBJ1-1	CASSSWDRATEAFF	TGCGCCAGCAGCTCCTGGGACAGGGCCACTGAAGCTTTCTTT
-	TRBV28	-	TRBJ1-6	CASSKPYNSPLHF	TGTGCCAGCAGCAAGCCCTATAATTCACCCCTCCACTTT
-	TRBV5-1	TRBD2	TRBJ2-3	CASSSQLAGGTDTQYF	TGCGCCAGCAGCTCCCAACTAGCGGGGGGCACAGATACGCAGTATTTT
-	TRBV11-3	-	TRBJ2-3	CASSYHFGDTQYF	TGTGCCAGCAGCTACCACTTTGGAGATACGCAGTATTTT
-	TRBV11-1	-	TRBJ2-2	CASSLGAQGELFF	TGTGCCAGCAGCTTGGGGGCACAGGGGGAGCTGTTTTTT
-	TRBV18	TRBD1	TRBJ2-3	CASSSGQGNTDTQYF	TGTGCCAGCTCATCGGGACAGGGGAACACAGATACGCAGTATTTT
-	TRBV5-1	TRBD1	TRBJ2-1	CASSSSGTGGQGSRFF	TGCGCCAGCAGCTCCTCCGGGACAGGGGGCCAAGGGAGCCGCTTCTTC
-	TRBV9	TRBD2	TRBJ2-1	CASSFRGSGSNNEQFF	TGTGCCAGCAGCTTCCGAGGGAGCGGGAGTAACAATGAGCAGTTCTTC
-	TRBV10-1	TRBD2	TRBJ2-1	CASSGVQAGDLGEQFF	TGCGCCAGCAGTGGGGTACAAGCGGGGGATCTCGGCGAGCAGTTCTTC
once	TRBV15	TRBD1	TRBJ1-3	CATSRDRGTGNTIYF	TGTGCCACCAGCAGGGACAGGGGTACTGGAAACACCATATATTTT